This entry lists 17 T cell receptor beta chains sequenced from one sample in a study of blood T cells in healthy people across ages. Together with a sample-barcoded 5' primer, a J-beta primer mix was included in a second PCR lasting roughly 6 to 12 cycles. TCRdb recomputed calls from the 5' RACE reads with MiXCR, one row per CDR3 protein. Of about 2 million distinct CDR3 sequences in the sample, 49% were seen once. Sequencing used blood. The receptors were sampled from a woman between 40 and 55 years old in good health.

This clonotype was counted a few times. The CDR3 loop reads CASSWVLEKQYF. CDR3 in DNA: TGTGCCAGCAGTTGGGTACTAGAGAAGCAGTACTTC. V is TRBV12-3 or TRBV12-4 and J is TRBJ2-7; weak D call: TRBD2 (5 bases). The germline V and J ends were trimmed by 4 bases and 8 bases, with 12 bases remaining between them. The CDR3 covers 12 residues.

This clonotype was seen a handful of times. The V and J genes are TRBV4-3 and TRBJ1-1, with D perhaps matching TRBD1 (5 bases). There are 15 residues in the CDR3. With 3 bases removed from V and 0 bases from J, the gap between germline ends came to 11 bases. Germline V lookup: CDR1 LGHNA, CDR2 YSLEER. This chain's CDR3 is CASSHPGRVNTEAFF. The CDR3 nucleotides are TGCGCCAGCAGCCATCCCGGCAGGGTGAACACTGAAGCTTTCTTT.

J is TRBJ2-7 and V is TRBV20-1; TRBD2 is a possible D gene (5 bases). This CDR3 is 13 amino acids long. V lost 0 bases, J lost 8 bases, and 14 bases lay in between. Germline V gene lookup returns CDR1 DFQATT and CDR2 SNEGSKA (reference sequence). This CDR3 is CSARDQAEVKQYF. CDR3 in DNA: TGCAGTGCTAGAGATCAAGCGGAGGTCAAGCAGTACTTC.

The chain uses TRBV25-1 and TRBJ2-7; D may be TRBD1 (5 bases). The closer fit of TRBJ2-4 to the DNA end suggests the J call may be wrong. Looked up from germline, CDR1 is MGHDK and CDR2 is SYGVNS. The CDR3 consists of 14 residues. The chain's CDR3 is CASRGKPQANIQYF. Here the CDR3 DNA reads TGTGCCAGCAGAGGCAAACCACAGGCGAACATTCAGTACTTC.

This clonotype has at least ten counts. The J gene is TRBJ2-5, the V gene TRBV6-4; unclear D gene. Trimming removed 3 bases from V and 4 bases from J, with 9 bases in between. CDR3 length: 13 amino acids. CDR1 MRHNA and CDR2 SNTAGT come from the germline V gene. CDR3 DNA sequence: TGTGCCAGCAGTGAAAGGGAAACAGAGACCCAGTACTTC. It encodes CASSERETETQYF.

The V gene is TRBV6-5, the J gene TRBJ1-4; TRBD1 is a possible D gene (6 bases). Germline assignment: CDR1 MNHEY and CDR2 SVGAGI. V was trimmed by 0 bases and J by 7 bases, leaving 12 bases between them. The CDR3 loop spans 15 amino acids. The CDR3 DNA is TGTGCCAGCAGTTACTCGGGCAGGGGAGGTGAAAAACTGTTTTTT. This sequence encodes CASSYSGRGGEKLFF.

The rearrangement links TRBV10-3 to TRBJ2-1; D is possibly TRBD1 (6 bases). The CDR3 covers 14 residues. Germline V CDR1 and CDR2: ENHRY, SYGVKD. Trimming took off 6 bases at V and 1 base at J, with 10 bases between the two ends. CDR3 region: CAISPGQSYNEQFF. CDR3 DNA: TGTGCCATCAGCCCGGGACAATCCTACAATGAGCAGTTCTTC.

In this sample, this clonotype turned up a few times. The rearrangement joins TRBV13 to TRBJ2-6, with D tentatively TRBD1 (6 bases). CDR1 is PRHDT and CDR2 is FYEKMQ in the germline V gene (reference sequence). This CDR3 is 17 amino acids long. V gave up 1 base and J gave up 0 bases, with 10 bases separating them. Written as DNA, the CDR3 is TGTGCCAGCAGCTTAGCACCGGACAGCTCTGGGGCCAACGTCCTGACTTTC. This gives the protein CASSLAPDSSGANVLTF.

The chain joins TRBV20-1 to TRBJ1-6; D is possibly TRBD1 (6 bases). V lost 6 bases to trimming and J lost 5 bases, with 14 bases between them. The germline gives CDR1 DFQATT, CDR2 SNEGSKA (reference sequence). This CDR3 contains 14 residues. The CDR3 region has the DNA TGCAGTGCCGAGATACAGGGTCATAATTCACCCCTCCACTTT. Amino acid sequence: CSAEIQGHNSPLHF.

The rearrangement joins TRBV29-1 to TRBJ2-1, with D unresolved. Germline lookup yields CDR1 SQVTM and CDR2 ANQGSEA. Between the trimmed V and J ends, which lost 2 bases and 13 bases, there was a span of 15 bases. The CDR3 consists of 12 residues. CDR3 coding DNA: TGCAGCGTTGAAAGGGTAATGGAGACCCAGTTCTTC. It translates to CSVERVMETQFF.

The chain combines TRBV5-6 with TRBJ2-3; D remains ambiguous. CDR3 length: 15 residues. The V gene's germline CDR1 is SGHDT and CDR2 YYEEEE. Trimming removed 5 bases from V and 0 bases from J, with 13 bases in between. CDR3 sequence (DNA): TGTGCCAGCAGTTCGGCATCCGGTAGCACAGATACGCAGTATTTT. It is translated as CASSSASGSTDTQYF.

The gene calls are TRBV6-5 and TRBJ2-1; 10 bases map to TRBD1. The CDR3 consists of 13 residues. Germline CDR1 MNHEY, CDR2 SVGAGI. V lost 7 bases, J lost 8 bases, and 5 bases stayed unmatched. CDR3 coding DNA: TGTGCCAGCACCAGGGACAGGGGCGATGAGCAGTTCTTC. Translated, it gives CASTRDRGDEQFF.

The V call is TRBV6-5, the J call TRBJ1-1; D is perhaps TRBD1 (5 bases). CDR1 MNHEY and CDR2 SVGAGI come from the germline V gene. This CDR3 region has 15 residues. With 7 bases removed from V and 4 bases from J, the gap between germline ends came to 19 bases. CDR3 sequence: CASIPRTAGGTEAFF. As DNA, the CDR3 is TGTGCCAGCATCCCGCGCACAGCGGGGGGCACTGAAGCTTTCTTT.

The gene calls are TRBV6-2 or TRBV6-3 and TRBJ2-5; D uncertain. Germline-derived CDR1 and CDR2 are MNHEY and SVGEGT. V was shortened by 6 bases and J by 5 bases, with 13 bases between the two germline ends. CDR3 length: 13 amino acids. Here the CDR3 reads CASSNARRETQYF. The DNA of the CDR3 is TGTGCCAGCAGCAACGCTCGACGGGAGACCCAGTACTTC.

This clonotype came up a few times. The chain uses TRBV6-2 or TRBV6-3 and TRBJ2-4; D gene uncertain. The end of the DNA fits TRBJ2-7 better, so the J call may be wrong. The CDR3 spans 13 residues. The V gene's germline CDR1 is MNHEY and CDR2 SVGEGT. CDR3 DNA sequence: TGTGCCAGCAGTTATGCCCCAGATGACGAGCAGTACTTC. It is translated as CASSYAPDDEQYF.

The chain uses TRBV6-6 and TRBJ1-5, with TRBD1 matching 7 bases. V was pared by 2 bases and J by 3 bases, with 7 bases of the junction left unmatched. This CDR3 region has 16 residues. Germline CDR1 MNHNY, CDR2 SVGAGI (reference sequence). The CDR3 DNA reads as TGTGCCAGCAGTTACGATGGGACAGACTACAATCAGCCCCAGCATTTT. It codes for CASSYDGTDYNQPQHF.

This clonotype was detected only a few times. The J gene is TRBJ2-2, the V gene TRBV28, with 9 bases aligning to TRBD1. CDR3 length equals 15 residues. Germline V gene data show CDR1 as MDHEN and CDR2 as SYDVKM. V dropped 5 bases and J dropped 5; count of bases not matched to a gene: 6. CDR3 sequence (DNA): TGTGCCAGCAGTCAGGGACAGGGAGTAACCGGGGAGCTGTTTTTT. As protein: CASSQGQGVTGELFF.